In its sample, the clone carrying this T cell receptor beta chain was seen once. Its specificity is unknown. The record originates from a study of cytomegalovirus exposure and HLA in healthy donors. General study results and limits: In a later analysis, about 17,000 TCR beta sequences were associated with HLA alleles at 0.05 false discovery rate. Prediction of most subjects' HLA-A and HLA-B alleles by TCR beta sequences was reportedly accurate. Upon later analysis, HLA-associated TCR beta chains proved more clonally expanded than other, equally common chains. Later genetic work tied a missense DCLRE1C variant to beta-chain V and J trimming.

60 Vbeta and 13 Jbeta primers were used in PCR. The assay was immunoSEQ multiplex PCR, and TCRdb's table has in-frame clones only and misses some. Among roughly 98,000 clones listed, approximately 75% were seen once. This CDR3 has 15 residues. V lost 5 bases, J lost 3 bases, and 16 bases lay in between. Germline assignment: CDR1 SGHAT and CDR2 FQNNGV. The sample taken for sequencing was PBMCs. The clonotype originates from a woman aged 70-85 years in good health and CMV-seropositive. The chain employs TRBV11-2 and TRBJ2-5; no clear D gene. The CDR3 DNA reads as TGTGCCAGCAGCCTACGAAAGAAGAAAGAAGAGACCCAGTACTTC. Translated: CASSLRKKKEETQYF.